This TCR beta chain was recovered during a study of radiation and T cells in renal cell carcinoma. The CDR3 sequence is 15 residues long. Trimming removed 0 bases at V and 0 bases at J, with 9 bases between. The germline V gene has CDR1 ENHRY and CDR2 SYGVKD. Time point of the sample: blood 4 weeks post-SBRT, at nephrectomy. The treatment denotes: 15 Gy SBRT to primary tumor, nephrectomy 4 weeks later. Nephrectomy followed 15 Gy stereotactic body radiation by 4 weeks. Method: immunoSEQ multiplex PCR; TCRdb's copy keeps in-frame clones and lacks some. This sample yields approximately 70,000 clones, of which 60% to 85% are seen a single time; around 7% belongs to the top ten.

Sequenced material: blood, taken from a patient whose treatment included radiotherapy and nephrectomy. This clonotype was obtained from a man between 60 and 75 years old with renal cell carcinoma. This rearrangement joins TRBV10-3 to TRBJ2-7; D is undetermined. Here the CDR3 DNA reads TGTGCCATCAGTGAGTCCGCTCTCCTCTCCTACGAGCAGTACTTC. Its protein product is CAISESALLSYEQYF.